A selection of T cell receptor beta chains follows, all from one sample in a study of cytomegalovirus exposure and HLA in healthy donors. Clones were sequenced by immunoSEQ multiplex PCR, and TCRdb holds only the in-frame ones, with some missing. The sample shows 85,000 to 90,000 clones, 85% of them seen only once. Sequencing used PBMCs. Receptor source: a man in his forties or fifties in good health and CMV-seropositive. The CDR3 runs from the conserved cysteine through the conserved F or W. The D gene is left open where the match is weak.

j_call | v_call | d_call | cdr3_aa
TRBJ2-1 | TRBV7-9 | TRBD2 | CAVGGGYNEQFF
TRBJ2-3 | TRBV9 | NA | CASSVFRGGQNTDTQYF
TRBJ2-1 | TRBV7-8 | TRBD2 | CASSLKNVGGAGGEQFF
TRBJ1-5 | TRBV16 | NA | CASSQGQGNQPQHF
TRBJ2-3 | TRBV7-8 | NA | CASSLLRSTDTQYF
TRBJ1-2 | TRBV19 | NA | CASSGGNNVNYGYTF
TRBJ2-5 | TRBV7-6 | TRBD2 | CASSLESGGGETQYF
TRBJ1-6 | TRBV5-1 | TRBD1 | CASSSRDRGISPLHF
TRBJ2-2 | TRBV5-1 | TRBD2 | CASGDSGGASTGELFF
TRBJ2-1 | TRBV9 | TRBD2 | CASSVVGGGGARRSYNEQFF
TRBJ1-5 | TRBV2 | NA | CASNSFYSNQPQHF
TRBJ2-3 | TRBV27 | NA | CASSFPHNTQYF
TRBJ1-4 | TRBV6-5 | NA | CASRTAGVGEKLFF
TRBJ2-7 | TRBV5-1 | TRBD1 | CASSARQGPCEQYF
TRBJ1-5 | TRBV7-9 | TRBD1 | CASSQTSGTGRNQPQHF
TRBJ2-3 | TRBV7-2 | NA | CASSFSSTDTQYF
TRBJ2-7 | TRBV5-1 | TRBD2 | CASSLDGSGGYEQYF
TRBJ2-7 | TRBV27 | TRBD2 | CASSPTSRFSYEQYF
TRBJ2-7 | TRBV5-5 | TRBD2 | CASSLTSGREWEQYF
TRBJ2-7 | TRBV6-5 | TRBD1 | CASSYGGTGVVNEQYF
TRBJ2-1 | TRBV7-3 | TRBD2 | CASSQVGLAGYYNEQFF
TRBJ2-4 | TRBV15 | TRBD2 | CATSRGAAGDPKNIQYF
TRBJ1-6 | TRBV7-2 | NA | CASSHGGYNSPLHF
TRBJ2-3 | TRBV6-5 | NA | CASRGGASRTDTQYF
TRBJ1-1 | TRBV5-4 | TRBD1 | CASSSDRGSEAFF
TRBJ1-5 | TRBV28 | NA | CASSSQVRGNNQPQHF
TRBJ2-1 | TRBV28 | NA | CASSLRTLINEQFF
TRBJ2-7 | TRBV28 | TRBD1 | CATGNRGREQYF
TRBJ2-7 | TRBV27 | TRBD1 | CASSGSRGTDPYEQYF
NA | TRBV7-9 | TRBD2 | CASSLRGGSYEQYF
TRBJ2-7 | TRBV9 | TRBD1 | CASSLGTGKIYEQYF
TRBJ2-3 | TRBV6-1 | TRBD1 | CASSDGTDTDTQYF
TRBJ2-1 | TRBV28 | TRBD2 | CASSPLPSERGRGEQFF
TRBJ2-3 | TRBV5-1 | NA | CASSLETGRRDTQYF
TRBJ1-2 | TRBV7-8 | NA | CASSLAAGGYTF
TRBJ2-7 | TRBV7-6 | NA | CASSQITGTPYEQYF
TRBJ1-2 | TRBV6-5 | NA | CASSYSFGEGSGYTF
TRBJ1-6 | TRBV10-2 | NA | CASSERGGITRAPLHF
TRBJ2-2 | TRBV18 | NA | CASSPPGVAGELFF
TRBJ1-6 | TRBV7-9 | NA | CASSPQAGNSPLHF
TRBJ1-1 | TRBV7-2 | TRBD1 | CASSFGGQGNSEAFF
TRBJ1-2 | TRBV5-6 | NA | CASSPTPNFDGYTF
TRBJ1-4 | TRBV19 | NA | CASSQQATNEKLFF
TRBJ1-5 | TRBV30 | TRBD1 | CAWSPPEQGSYSNQPQHF
TRBJ1-4 | TRBV18 | NA | CASSPQQGTTNEKLFF
TRBJ2-5 | TRBV5-4 | TRBD2 | CASSFISGRAGETQYF
TRBJ2-7 | TRBV11-3 | NA | CASSFRVGEQYF
TRBJ1-4 | TRBV5-1 | NA | CASSSGINEKLFF
TRBJ1-5 | TRBV6-1 | TRBD1 | CASSSTDRLQPQHF
TRBJ2-7 | TRBV5-6 | TRBD1 | CASSPMLGTGAGEQYF
TRBJ2-7 | TRBV7-2 | NA | CASSPSVYEQYF
TRBJ2-5 | TRBV5-1 | TRBD2 | CASSLAGAGAQETQYF
TRBJ2-6 | TRBV5-1 | TRBD1 | CASSDRGTPLSGANVLTF
TRBJ2-1 | TRBV28 | NA | CASTSVEQEQFF
TRBJ2-5 | TRBV5-4 | TRBD2 | CASSLELARQETQYF
NA | TRBV7-2 | NA | CASSKDSYEQYF
TRBJ2-7 | TRBV7-3 | TRBD2 | CASSLIAGDPYEQYF
TRBJ2-7 | TRBV5-1 | NA | CASSRWEESYEQYF